This T cell receptor (beta chain) was identified in a study of control samples from healthy donors and cancer patients. Sequencing was performed with immunoSEQ multiplex PCR; in TCRdb, only in-frame clones are kept and a portion is missing. This sample has 150,000 to 200,000 clones, with roughly 89% found just once. The clonotype was recovered from a woman in her 30s in good health. The specimen was blood.

This CDR3 reads CAISESAQSTEAFF. In nucleotides, the CDR3 is TGTGCCATCAGTGAGTCTGCACAGTCGACTGAAGCTTTCTTT. The chain carries TRBV10-3 and TRBJ1-1, with D uncertain. CDR1 and CDR2 from the germline V gene are ENHRY and SYGVKD. Trimming left V 0 bases short and J 5 bases short, with 10 bases between. This CDR3 comprises 14 residues.